Listed below are T cell receptor beta chains from one sample, sequenced in a study of immune heterogeneity within non-small cell lung tumors. TCRdb re-derived calls from the multiplex PCR reads in MiXCR, one entry per CDR3 protein. The sample lists 9,500 to 13,000 distinct CDR3 sequences, less than 30% seen once, with 25% to 30% in the top ten. The source material was lung tumor tissue. The receptors stem from a woman between 50 and 59 years old with non-small cell lung cancer. CDR3s include the opening cysteine and the closing phenylalanine or tryptophan. D genes are given only for firm matches. For some rows the clone size is stated as once, few or many, or as a class when expanded; others skip it.

D gene: TRBD1
V gene: TRBV11-2
J gene: TRBJ2-7
clone size: medium-sized
CDR3 protein: CASSFNRGRYEQYF
CDR3 DNA: TGTGCCAGCAGCTTTAACAGGGGGCGGTATGAGCAGTACTTC

D gene: -
V gene: TRBV20-1
J gene: TRBJ2-5
clone size: few
CDR3 protein: CSARDITGERETQYF
CDR3 DNA: TGCAGTGCTAGAGATATCACGGGGGAAAGAGAGACCCAGTACTTC

D gene: TRBD1
V gene: TRBV27
J gene: TRBJ1-5
clone size: -
CDR3 protein: CASRTGGSNQPQHF
CDR3 DNA: TGTGCCAGCAGGACAGGGGGAAGCAATCAGCCCCAGCATTTT

D gene: -
V gene: TRBV2
J gene: TRBJ2-1
clone size: medium-sized
CDR3 protein: CASSSTGHQINEQFF
CDR3 DNA: TGTGCCAGCAGCAGCACGGGACACCAAATCAATGAGCAGTTCTTC

D gene: -
V gene: TRBV4-1
J gene: TRBJ2-2
clone size: -
CDR3 protein: CASGTRTGPAGELFF
CDR3 DNA: TGCGCCAGCGGCACACGAACAGGGCCGGCCGGGGAGCTGTTTTTT

D gene: -
V gene: TRBV6-1
J gene: TRBJ2-6
clone size: -
CDR3 protein: CASSEEGGTGANVLTF
CDR3 DNA: TGTGCCAGCAGTGAAGAGGGGGGGACTGGGGCCAACGTCCTGACTTTC

D gene: -
V gene: TRBV5-5
J gene: TRBJ1-5
clone size: many
CDR3 protein: CASSLAAVADSNQPQHF
CDR3 DNA: TGTGCCAGCAGCTTGGCGGCGGTCGCGGATAGCAATCAGCCCCAGCATTTT

D gene: TRBD2
V gene: TRBV2
J gene: TRBJ2-7
clone size: medium-sized
CDR3 protein: CASRKWLAGGPLSSYEQYF
CDR3 DNA: TGTGCCAGCAGAAAATGGCTAGCGGGAGGACCCCTGAGCTCCTACGAGCAGTACTTC

D gene: TRBD2
V gene: TRBV15
J gene: TRBJ2-1
clone size: many
CDR3 protein: CATSRGRTSGKNNEQFF
CDR3 DNA: TGTGCCACCAGCAGAGGACGTACTAGCGGGAAAAACAATGAGCAGTTCTTC

D gene: TRBD1
V gene: TRBV27
J gene: TRBJ1-2
clone size: few
CDR3 protein: CASNLRQGVMYGYTF
CDR3 DNA: TGTGCCAGCAATCTGCGACAGGGGGTTATGTATGGCTACACCTTC

D gene: -
V gene: TRBV7-9
J gene: TRBJ1-3
clone size: -
CDR3 protein: CASGLGQANTIYF
CDR3 DNA: TGTGCCAGCGGCTTAGGACAAGCAAACACCATATATTTT

D gene: -
V gene: TRBV10-3
J gene: TRBJ1-1
clone size: -
CDR3 protein: CAISESDGGKAEAFF
CDR3 DNA: TGTGCCATCAGTGAGTCAGATGGCGGTAAGGCTGAAGCTTTCTTT

D gene: TRBD1
V gene: TRBV28
J gene: TRBJ2-7
clone size: -
CDR3 protein: CASSRGQLSYEQYF
CDR3 DNA: TGTGCCAGCAGCAGGGGACAGTTATCCTACGAGCAGTACTTC

D gene: -
V gene: TRBV7-2
J gene: TRBJ1-1
clone size: -
CDR3 protein: CVSSRHPGQEAFF
CDR3 DNA: TGTGTCAGCAGCCGGCATCCGGGACAAGAAGCTTTCTTT

D gene: TRBD2
V gene: TRBV20-1
J gene: TRBJ2-5
clone size: many
CDR3 protein: CSVGASGGTIQETQYF
CDR3 DNA: TGCAGTGTTGGGGCTAGCGGGGGAACTATCCAAGAGACCCAGTACTTC

D gene: -
V gene: TRBV29-1
J gene: TRBJ2-7
clone size: many
CDR3 protein: CSAFDSPRYEQYF
CDR3 DNA: TGCAGCGCTTTTGACTCGCCAAGGTACGAGCAGTACTTC

D gene: -
V gene: TRBV7-9
J gene: TRBJ1-1
clone size: -
CDR3 protein: CASSWGFMNTEAFF
CDR3 DNA: TGTGCCAGCAGCTGGGGGTTTATGAACACTGAAGCTTTCTTT

D gene: -
V gene: TRBV6-1
J gene: TRBJ1-2
clone size: -
CDR3 protein: CASTGGNYSYTF
CDR3 DNA: TGTGCCAGCACTGGCGGAAACTATAGCTACACCTTC

D gene: -
V gene: TRBV28
J gene: TRBJ1-1
clone size: few
CDR3 protein: CASSLGTPPKNTEAFF
CDR3 DNA: TGTGCCAGCAGTTTAGGGACACCTCCCAAGAACACTGAAGCTTTCTTT

D gene: -
V gene: TRBV20-1
J gene: TRBJ1-2
clone size: -
CDR3 protein: CSAIVYTF
CDR3 DNA: TGCAGTGCTATTGTCTACACCTTC

D gene: -
V gene: TRBV19
J gene: TRBJ1-5
clone size: many
CDR3 protein: CASSLPDGFNQPQHF
CDR3 DNA: TGTGCCAGCAGCCTCCCTGACGGATTCAATCAGCCCCAGCATTTT

D gene: TRBD1
V gene: TRBV20-1
J gene: TRBJ2-7
clone size: medium-sized
CDR3 protein: CSAKTGGGEQYF
CDR3 DNA: TGCAGTGCCAAGACAGGGGGGGGCGAGCAGTACTTC

D gene: -
V gene: TRBV2
J gene: TRBJ2-1
clone size: -
CDR3 protein: CASSGGVDTEQFF
CDR3 DNA: TGTGCCAGCAGTGGGGGGGTTGACACTGAGCAGTTCTTC

D gene: TRBD1
V gene: TRBV28
J gene: TRBJ1-2
clone size: medium-sized
CDR3 protein: CASSPPGTGVGDYGYTF
CDR3 DNA: TGTGCCAGCAGTCCGCCAGGGACAGGGGTTGGCGACTATGGCTACACCTTC

D gene: -
V gene: TRBV2
J gene: TRBJ2-1
clone size: medium-sized
CDR3 protein: CASSEGVVGNEQFF
CDR3 DNA: TGTGCCAGCAGTGAAGGAGTTGTCGGCAATGAGCAGTTCTTC

D gene: -
V gene: TRBV5-1
J gene: TRBJ2-5
clone size: few
CDR3 protein: CASSLAGGAGTQYF
CDR3 DNA: TGCGCCAGCAGCTTGGCTGGGGGCGCGGGGACCCAGTACTTC

D gene: TRBD1
V gene: TRBV6-1
J gene: TRBJ1-2
clone size: medium-sized
CDR3 protein: CASSLGQGAGGYTF
CDR3 DNA: TGTGCCAGCAGCCTCGGACAGGGCGCTGGAGGCTACACCTTC

D gene: -
V gene: TRBV6-8
J gene: TRBJ1-3
clone size: many
CDR3 protein: CASSYSPRASGNTIYF
CDR3 DNA: TGTGCCAGCAGTTACTCCCCCAGGGCATCTGGAAACACCATATATTTT

D gene: TRBD2
V gene: TRBV6-4
J gene: TRBJ2-1
clone size: few
CDR3 protein: CASSRSGGSYNEQFF
CDR3 DNA: TGTGCCAGCAGTCGAAGCGGGGGCTCCTACAATGAGCAGTTCTTC

D gene: -
V gene: TRBV13
J gene: TRBJ2-5
clone size: -
CDR3 protein: CASSFPTETQYF
CDR3 DNA: TGTGCCAGCAGCTTTCCCACGGAGACCCAGTACTTC

D gene: -
V gene: TRBV5-5
J gene: TRBJ2-5
clone size: few
CDR3 protein: CASSSPGLGFSRETQYF
CDR3 DNA: TGTGCCAGCAGCTCCCCAGGGTTAGGTTTTAGTAGAGAGACCCAGTACTTC

D gene: -
V gene: TRBV5-1
J gene: TRBJ2-5
clone size: many
CDR3 protein: CASSSEGETQYF
CDR3 DNA: TGCGCCAGCAGCTCGGAGGGGGAGACCCAGTACTTC

D gene: -
V gene: TRBV7-9
J gene: TRBJ2-7
clone size: many
CDR3 protein: CASSARLEAVGEQYF
CDR3 DNA: TGTGCCAGCAGCGCCCGACTGGAAGCGGTGGGTGAGCAGTACTTC

D gene: -
V gene: TRBV12-3/TRBV12-4
J gene: TRBJ2-3
clone size: few
CDR3 protein: CASSHRITDTQYF
CDR3 DNA: TGTGCCAGCTCCCATCGGATTACAGATACGCAGTATTTT

D gene: -
V gene: TRBV15
J gene: TRBJ1-1
clone size: -
CDR3 protein: CATSSEGTRAFF
CDR3 DNA: TGTGCCACCAGCAGTGAGGGGACTAGGGCTTTCTTT

D gene: TRBD1
V gene: TRBV6-1
J gene: TRBJ1-2
clone size: -
CDR3 protein: CASSEEGTAVNGYTF
CDR3 DNA: TGTGCCAGCAGTGAAGAAGGGACAGCAGTTAATGGCTACACCTTC

D gene: TRBD2
V gene: TRBV28
J gene: TRBJ2-7
clone size: -
CDR3 protein: CASSGITYEQYF
CDR3 DNA: TGTGCTTCTAGCGGGATCACCTACGAGCAGTACTTC

D gene: -
V gene: TRBV25-1
J gene: TRBJ2-7
clone size: few
CDR3 protein: CASSDPDRTYEQYF
CDR3 DNA: TGTGCCAGCAGTGACCCCGACAGAACCTACGAGCAGTACTTC

D gene: -
V gene: TRBV12-3/TRBV12-4
J gene: TRBJ1-3
clone size: many
CDR3 protein: CASSVLTSGNTIYF
CDR3 DNA: TGTGCCAGCAGTGTCCTTACCTCTGGAAACACCATATATTTT

D gene: -
V gene: TRBV27
J gene: TRBJ2-7
clone size: -
CDR3 protein: CASSSPSAILYEQYF
CDR3 DNA: TGTGCCAGCAGCTCTCCTAGCGCCATTCTATACGAGCAGTACTTC

D gene: TRBD1
V gene: TRBV28
J gene: TRBJ1-1
clone size: many
CDR3 protein: CASSLTGFNTEAFF
CDR3 DNA: TGTGCCAGCAGTTTGACAGGGTTCAACACTGAAGCTTTCTTT

D gene: TRBD2
V gene: TRBV27
J gene: TRBJ2-1
clone size: medium-sized
CDR3 protein: CASQKTVAGADNEQFF
CDR3 DNA: TGTGCCAGCCAAAAAACGGTAGCGGGAGCCGACAATGAGCAGTTCTTC

D gene: TRBD2
V gene: TRBV29-1
J gene: TRBJ2-1
clone size: few
CDR3 protein: CSVRRGGNEQFF
CDR3 DNA: TGCAGCGTTAGGCGGGGGGGTAATGAGCAGTTCTTC

D gene: TRBD1
V gene: TRBV7-6
J gene: TRBJ2-2
clone size: -
CDR3 protein: CASSLAQGARGELFF
CDR3 DNA: TGTGCCAGCAGCTTAGCACAGGGGGCGCGCGGGGAGCTGTTTTTT

D gene: -
V gene: TRBV12-3/TRBV12-4
J gene: TRBJ1-2
clone size: many
CDR3 protein: CASSARDRPYGYTF
CDR3 DNA: TGTGCCAGCAGCGCAAGGGACCGCCCCTATGGCTACACCTTC

D gene: -
V gene: TRBV3-1
J gene: TRBJ1-1
clone size: many
CDR3 protein: CASSLSDGLRVRNTEAFF
CDR3 DNA: TGTGCCAGCAGCCTGTCGGATGGGCTGAGGGTTCGGAACACTGAAGCTTTCTTT

D gene: TRBD2
V gene: TRBV5-6
J gene: TRBJ2-4
clone size: medium-sized
CDR3 protein: CASSFRTSGGHLAKNIQYF
CDR3 DNA: TGTGCCAGCAGCTTCCGGACTAGCGGGGGGCACCTAGCCAAAAACATTCAGTACTTC

D gene: TRBD2
V gene: TRBV6-1
J gene: TRBJ2-1
clone size: -
CDR3 protein: CANRGGTSVTNEQFF
CDR3 DNA: TGTGCCAACAGGGGGGGGACTAGCGTGACAAATGAGCAGTTCTTC

D gene: TRBD2
V gene: TRBV20-1
J gene: TRBJ2-1
clone size: many
CDR3 protein: CSARGASGYNEQFF
CDR3 DNA: TGCAGTGCTAGAGGTGCTAGCGGTTACAATGAGCAGTTCTTC

D gene: -
V gene: TRBV10-3
J gene: TRBJ1-4
clone size: -
CDR3 protein: CASLRDLTEKLFF
CDR3 DNA: TGTGCCAGCCTCCGGGACTTAACCGAAAAACTGTTTTTT

D gene: -
V gene: TRBV24-1
J gene: TRBJ1-5
clone size: -
CDR3 protein: CATPPEDNQPQHF
CDR3 DNA: TGTGCCACCCCCCCGGAGGACAATCAGCCCCAGCATTTT

D gene: TRBD1
V gene: TRBV5-1
J gene: TRBJ1-2
clone size: many
CDR3 protein: CASSLVDRGGRNGYTF
CDR3 DNA: TGCGCCAGCAGCCTGGTGGACAGGGGGGGCAGGAATGGCTACACCTTC

D gene: TRBD2
V gene: TRBV7-8
J gene: TRBJ2-7
clone size: medium-sized
CDR3 protein: CASSRFTSGGNEQYF
CDR3 DNA: TGTGCCAGCAGCCGGTTTACTAGCGGGGGAAACGAGCAGTACTTC

D gene: TRBD2
V gene: TRBV3-1
J gene: TRBJ2-7
clone size: many
CDR3 protein: CASSPLARDYEQYF
CDR3 DNA: TGTGCCAGCAGCCCACTAGCGAGGGACTACGAGCAGTACTTC

D gene: TRBD1
V gene: TRBV10-3
J gene: TRBJ1-1
clone size: many
CDR3 protein: CATNRDRNTEAFF
CDR3 DNA: TGTGCCACGAATCGGGACAGGAACACTGAAGCTTTCTTT

D gene: -
V gene: TRBV18
J gene: TRBJ1-2
clone size: medium-sized
CDR3 protein: CASSPPREGWYYGYTF
CDR3 DNA: TGTGCCAGCTCACCACCGAGGGAGGGTTGGTACTATGGCTACACCTTC

D gene: TRBD1
V gene: TRBV20-1
J gene: TRBJ1-3
clone size: medium-sized
CDR3 protein: CSAPQGAGNTIYF
CDR3 DNA: TGCAGTGCCCCACAGGGGGCTGGAAACACCATATATTTT

D gene: -
V gene: TRBV27
J gene: TRBJ2-5
clone size: many
CDR3 protein: CASSSRAGPSETQYF
CDR3 DNA: TGTGCCAGCTCCTCCAGGGCAGGGCCCTCGGAGACCCAGTACTTC

D gene: TRBD2
V gene: TRBV19
J gene: TRBJ2-1
clone size: medium-sized
CDR3 protein: CASSIGTSESNEQFF
CDR3 DNA: TGTGCCAGTAGTATTGGGACTAGCGAGAGCAATGAGCAGTTCTTC